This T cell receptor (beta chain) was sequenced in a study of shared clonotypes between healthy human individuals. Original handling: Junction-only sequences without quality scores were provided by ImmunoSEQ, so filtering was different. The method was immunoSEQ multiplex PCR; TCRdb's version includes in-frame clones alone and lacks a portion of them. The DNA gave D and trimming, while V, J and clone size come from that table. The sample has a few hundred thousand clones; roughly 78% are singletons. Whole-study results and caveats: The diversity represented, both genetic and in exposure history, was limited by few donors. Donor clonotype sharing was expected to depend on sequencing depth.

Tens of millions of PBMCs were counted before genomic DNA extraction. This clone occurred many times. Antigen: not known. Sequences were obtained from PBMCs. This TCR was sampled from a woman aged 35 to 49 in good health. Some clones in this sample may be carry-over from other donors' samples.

As DNA, the CDR3 is TGCGCCAGCAGCCTCCTAGCCACCCCCGACCATGAGCAGTTCTTC. Translating gives CASSLLATPDHEQFF. The V gene is TRBV5-1, the J gene TRBJ2-1; possible D gene TRBD2, 5 bases. Germline lookup yields CDR1 SGHRS and CDR2 YFSETQ. V was cut by 4 bases and J by 8 bases, with 19 bases left in between. This CDR3 is 15 amino acids long.